Each of the 15 T cell receptor beta chains below was sequenced from the same sample in a study of regulatory T cells in long-lasting Graves disease. Sample time point: persistent/refractory GD, antithyroid drugs over 5 years with positive TRAb. After RNA was extracted from PBMCs, the TCR library was made from it. Arm-PCR with iRepertoire HTBI primers amplified the CDR3 regions for these TCR beta libraries. TCRdb recomputed calls from the multiplex PCR reads with MiXCR, one row per CDR3 protein. This sample yields approximately 440,000 distinct CDR3 sequences, of which about 25% are seen a single time; about a quarter belongs to the top ten. The sequences come from peripheral blood mononuclear cells (PBMCs), collected when the disease was refractory, from a patient treated with antithyroid drugs. These receptors all stem from a female donor with Graves disease.

Notes on this clonotype: This sequence may be a read error, since a much larger clone differs from it by one base. The chain employs TRBV20-1 and TRBJ2-5; D gene uncertain. The CDR3 has 12 residues. Germline V gene data show CDR1 as DFQATT and CDR2 as SNEGSKA (reference sequence). This chain's CDR3 is CSVRRALETQHF. Written as DNA, the CDR3 is TGCAGTGTAAGACGAGCGTTGGAGACCCAGCACTTC.

Details on this clonotype: A read error may explain this, as a much larger clone is one base away. The CDR3 DNA sequence: TGTACCAGCAGCTCAGCAGGGGGCCCGAACACTGAAGCTTTCTTT. Its translation: CTSSSAGGPNTEAFF. The genes are TRBV7-9 and TRBJ1-1, with 8 bases aligning to TRBD1. The germline V gene has CDR1 SEHNR and CDR2 FQNEAQ (reference sequence). The CDR3 length is 15 residues.

J is TRBJ2-1 and V is TRBV30, with TRBD2 matching over 12 bases. This CDR3 region has 15 residues. Germline-derived CDR1 and CDR2 are GTSNPN and SVGIG (reference sequence). Trimming removed 2 bases from V and 9 bases from J; junction bases left unmatched: 8. The CDR3 nucleotides read TGTGCCTGGAGTCACGGACTAGCGGGAACGAGTGAGCAGTTCTTC. Residues: CAWSHGLAGTSEQFF.

This clonotype was counted ten times or more. The V call is TRBV2, the J call TRBJ2-2, with unresolved D. The V gene's germline CDR1 is SNHLY and CDR2 FYNNEI. The ends were cut back, 7 bases at V and 7 bases at J, with 4 bases in the middle. This CDR3 is built from 10 residues. The CDR3 region is CASKSGELFF. Here the CDR3 DNA reads TGTGCCAGCAAGAGCGGGGAGCTGTTTTTT.

This sequence joins TRBV6-2 or TRBV6-3 and TRBJ2-7; no reliable D call. V shed 2 bases and J shed 7 bases, with 9 bases lying between them. CDR3 size: 12 residues. Germline-derived CDR1 and CDR2 are MNHEY and SVGEGT. The CDR3 reads CASSYDGREQYF. As DNA, the CDR3 is TGTGCCAGCAGTTACGACGGACGTGAGCAGTACTTC.

This clonotype has just a few counts. The chain carries TRBV5-5 and TRBJ1-5; 9 bases align to TRBD1. The V and J ends lost 1 base and 1 base, in that order; junction bases with no gene match: 6. The V gene's germline CDR1 is SGHKS and CDR2 YYEKEE (reference sequence). This CDR3 comprises 17 residues. Written as DNA, the CDR3 is TGTGCCAGCAGCTTGTCGTGGGGACAGGGAAGCAATCAGCCCCAGCATTTT. This encodes CASSLSWGQGSNQPQHF.

This chain links TRBV20-1 with TRBJ2-1; perhaps D is TRBD1 or TRBD2 (6 bases each). V lost 6 bases and J lost 0, with 15 bases in between. There are 15 residues in the CDR3. The germline V gene encodes CDR1 DFQATT and CDR2 SNEGSKA (reference sequence). CDR3 amino acids: CSAITGRDSYNEQFF. The CDR3 coding sequence is TGCAGTGCCATTACAGGGCGGGACTCCTACAATGAGCAGTTCTTC.

The V call is TRBV12-3 or TRBV12-4, the J call TRBJ2-1; unclear D gene. This CDR3 spans 15 amino acids. V was cut by 8 bases and J by 0 bases, with 14 bases left in between. CDR3 amino acids: CASGSSVSSYNEQFF. The CDR3 region has the DNA TGTGCCAGCGGGTCCAGCGTGAGCTCCTACAATGAGCAGTTCTTC.

There are a few counts of this clonotype. The CDR3 nucleotides are TGTGCCAGCAGCTTAGGTTACCACCCCGAGTACTTC. Translation gives CASSLGYHPEYF. The gene calls are TRBV7-9 and TRBJ2-4; D remains ambiguous. V was clipped by 1 base and J by 14 bases, with 12 bases between them. CDR1 is SEHNR and CDR2 is FQNEAQ in the germline V gene (reference sequence). This CDR3 contains 12 residues. Looking up the rest from reference TRBV7-9 and TRBJ2-4 gives the full variable domain: DTGVSQNPRHKITKRGQNVTFRCDPISEHNRLYWYRQTLGQGPEFLTYFQNEAQLEKSRLLSDRFSAERPKGSFSTLEIQRTEQGDSAMYLCASSLGYHPEYFGAGTRLSVL.

This clonotype was seen ten or more times. This chain uses TRBV28 with TRBJ1-6; no firm D call. The CDR3 length is 16 residues. V lost 8 bases, J lost 11 bases, and 25 bases lay in between. Germline CDR1 and CDR2: MDHEN and SYDVKM. In DNA form, the CDR3 reads TGTGCCAGCGGATTAGTTACACCCGTCCGATGGACACCCCTCCACTTT. Translated: CASGLVTPVRWTPLHF.

This clonotype was found a few times. The CDR3 DNA is TGTGCCACCAGTGATTTGGGGCTGGGGGGGGAGACCCAGTACTTC. It encodes CATSDLGLGGETQYF. The chain carries TRBV24-1 and TRBJ2-5; 7 nucleotides agree with TRBD2. The CDR3 totals 15 residues. The ends lost 0 bases at V and 5 bases at J; junction bases unmatched: 5. Germline CDR1 reads KGHDR; CDR2 reads SFDVKD.

The chain recombines TRBV20-1 with TRBJ1-1; TRBD1 might be the D (5 bases). From germline, CDR1 is DFQATT and CDR2 SNEGSKA (reference sequence). Deletions cut 3 bases from V and 7 bases from J, with 18 bases between. CDR3 length: 14 residues. For the CDR3, the DNA is TGCAGTGCTAGGAGGGACGGGGGGTATGTTGAAGCTTTCTTT. Protein sequence: CSARRDGGYVEAFF.

Ten or more counts support this clonotype. The rearrangement links TRBV30 to TRBJ2-5, with 8 bases that match TRBD1. Per germline, CDR1 GTSNPN and CDR2 SVGIG (reference sequence). The CDR3 loop spans 15 amino acids. With V trimmed by 0 bases and J by 5 bases, 8 bases remained unmatched. The CDR3 reads CAWSVPRGLGETQYF. CDR3 in DNA: TGTGCCTGGAGTGTTCCCAGGGGGCTTGGGGAGACCCAGTACTTC.

This clonotype was picked up many times. J is TRBJ1-2 and V is TRBV2; D unclear. Germline values: CDR1 SNHLY, CDR2 FYNNEI. The ends were cut back, 0 bases at V and 1 base at J, with 15 bases in the middle. There are 17 residues in the CDR3. In nucleotides, the CDR3 is TGTGCCAGCAGTGAAGCGCTTCGATCGATCCTTAACTATGGCTACACCTTC. Its protein product is CASSEALRSILNYGYTF. The full variable domain, with the rest looked up from reference TRBV2 and TRBJ1-2, is EPEVTQTPSHQVTQMGQEVILRCVPISNHLYFYWYRQILGQKVEFLVSFYNNEISEKSEIFDDQFSVERPDGSNFTLKIRSTKLEDSAMYFCASSEALRSILNYGYTFGSGTRLTVV.

This clonotype has just a few counts. The CDR3: CASSRTVGAEKLFF. The CDR3 nucleotides are TGTGCCAGCAGCCGGACAGTCGGCGCTGAAAAACTGTTTTTT. This chain connects TRBV9 to TRBJ1-4; possibly TRBD1 for D (6 bases). CDR1 and CDR2 (germline): SGDLS, YYNGEE. This CDR3 is built from 14 residues. The V end lost 4 bases, the J end lost 7 bases, and 14 bases lay between the germline ends.